The 12 T cell receptor beta chains given below trace back to one sample, sequenced in a study of T cells in Graves' hyperthyroidism and ophthalmopathy. The TCR beta CDR3 regions underwent amplification using RNA transcripts as the source. HTBI primers were used for first-round RT-PCR of the TCR CDR3. TCRdb reprocessed the multiplex PCR reads with MiXCR, giving one entry per CDR3 protein. The sample lists around 280,000 distinct CDR3 sequences, about an eighth seen once, with 6% to 8% in the top ten. Sequencing was performed on blood. The source is a woman in her 30s with Graves' hyperthyroidism that later progressed to Graves' ophthalmopathy.

This clonotype showed up many times. The V and J genes are TRBV28 and TRBJ1-2, with D unresolved. V was pared by 8 bases and J by 1 base, with 11 bases between. The CDR3 is 13 amino acids. The germline V gene encodes CDR1 MDHEN and CDR2 SYDVKM. CDR3 in amino acids: CASLKDFNYGYTF. In DNA, the CDR3 is TGTGCCAGCCTTAAGGATTTTAACTATGGCTACACCTTC.

Of note for this clonotype: It may be a read error: a sequence one base away is much more abundant. The V call is TRBV28, the J call TRBJ2-2; D gene unclear. V was pared by 11 bases and J by 1 base, with 5 bases between. The CDR3 runs 11 residues. Per the germline V gene, CDR1 is MDHEN and CDR2 is SYDVKM. CDR3 nucleotides: TGTGCCGGCGGGAACACCGGGGAGCTGTTTTTT. Protein product: CAGGNTGELFF.

This clonotype appeared many times. This chain uses TRBV7-6 with TRBJ1-1; possible D gene TRBD1, 6 bases. The CDR3 covers 14 residues. V lost 5 bases and J lost 7, with 17 bases in between. Looked up from germline, CDR1 is SGHVS and CDR2 is FNYEAQ. CDR3 DNA: TGTGCCAGCAGCGATTTTGGGGGGGCCGGTGAAGCTTTCTTT. Amino acid sequence: CASSDFGGAGEAFF.

This clonotype was counted a few times. Possible read error: a much larger clone is one base away. Because the CDR3 is missing its conserved closing phenylalanine or tryptophan, this is likely a read error. This rearrangement joins TRBV7-2 to TRBJ2-7, with a weak D call TRBD2 (5 bases). There are 12 residues in the CDR3. Deletions cut 5 bases from V and 3 bases from J, with 8 bases between. Germline CDR1 and CDR2: SGHTA and FQGNSA. The DNA for the CDR3 is TGTGCCAGCAGCCCTAGCATCTACGAGCAGTACCTC. Protein sequence: CASSPSIYEQYL.

This chain uses TRBV18 with TRBJ1-6, with D maybe TRBD1 (5 bases). Germline V gene data show CDR1 as KGHSH and CDR2 as LQKENI. V lost 5 bases and J lost 13, with 21 bases in between. The CDR3 totals 15 residues. CDR3 sequence reads: CASSAQDGARGPLHF. The CDR3 bases are TGTGCCAGCTCAGCGCAGGACGGGGCTCGGGGGCCCCTCCACTTT.

This clonotype was seen only a few times. At one end, the junction sequence differs from germline, possibly due to a read error. The chain couples TRBV28 to TRBJ2-3; D is possibly TRBD1 or TRBD2 (5 bases each). Germline CDR1 MDHEN, CDR2 SYDVKM. CDR3 size: 14 residues. The DNA of the CDR3 is TGTGCCAACAGTCTCAGAGGGGGCACAGATACGCAGTATTTT. It specifies CANSLRGGTDTQYF.

Only a few counts were recorded for this clonotype. The genes are TRBV27 and TRBJ2-3, with 11 positions matching TRBD2. The ends lost 8 bases at V and 2 bases at J; junction bases unmatched: 15. This CDR3 has 18 amino acids. Germline values: CDR1 MNHEY, CDR2 SMNVEV (reference sequence). The CDR3 nucleotides read TGTGCCAGCCCACAGACTAGCGGGGCGAACGAGGCCACAGATACGCAGTATTTT. Translating it yields CASPQTSGANEATDTQYF.

This clonotype appeared many times. CDR3: CASSITDRGPNTEAFF. CDR3 nucleotide sequence: TGTGCCAGCAGTATAACGGACAGGGGGCCGAACACTGAAGCTTTCTTT. V and J are TRBV12-3 or TRBV12-4 and TRBJ1-1; 11 nucleotides line up with TRBD1. This CDR3 is 16 amino acids long. V lost 5 bases to trimming and J lost 1 base; unmatched junction nucleotides: 6.

This clonotype was found many times. The rearrangement uses TRBV20-1 and TRBJ2-1; D may correspond to TRBD1 or TRBD2 (5 bases each). Germline V gene data show CDR1 as DFQATT and CDR2 as SNEGSKA (reference sequence). The CDR3 loop spans 15 amino acids. The V and J ends lost 4 bases and 2 bases respectively, with 15 bases between them. The CDR3 loop is CSATKLGTAYNEQFF. The CDR3 nucleotides are TGCAGTGCTACAAAACTAGGGACCGCCTACAATGAGCAGTTCTTC.

This clonotype occurred many times. The chain couples TRBV30 to TRBJ2-1; 12 bases agree with TRBD2. V lost 8 bases and J lost 9; bases outside the gene matches: 8. CDR1 and CDR2 from the germline V gene are GTSNPN and SVGIG (reference sequence). The CDR3 consists of 13 residues. For the CDR3, the DNA is TGTGCCAGCCGGCTAGCGGGAGGGCGTGAGCAGTTCTTC. Its protein product is CASRLAGGREQFF.

Turning to this clonotype: It may be a read error: a sequence one base away is much more abundant. The chain has TRBV3-1 and TRBJ1-3; 7 positions match TRBD1. V shed 4 bases, J shed 0 bases, and the junction held 3 bases outside the gene matches. Germline CDR1 reads LGHDT; CDR2 reads YNNKEL (reference sequence). This CDR3 comprises 15 residues. The CDR3 loop reads CASSPGTVSGNTIYF. The DNA for the CDR3 is TGTGCCAGCAGCCCAGGGACAGTCTCTGGAAACACCATATATTTT.

This clonotype was seen ten or more times. This sequence joins TRBV11-2 and TRBJ2-5; D is possibly TRBD2 (6 bases). CDR3 length: 15 residues. The ends were cut back, 4 bases at V and 1 base at J, with 13 bases in the middle. In germline, CDR1 is SGHAT, CDR2 FQNNGV. The CDR3 DNA is TGTGCCAGCAGCTGGGGGAGGAGGGGCCAAGAGACCCAGTACTTC. This gives the protein CASSWGRRGQETQYF. The variable domain in full, completed from reference TRBV11-2 and TRBJ2-5, reads EAGVAQSPRYKIIEKRQSVAFWCNPISGHATLYWYQQILGQGPKLLIQFQNNGVVDDSQLPKDRFSAERLKGVDSTLKIQPAKLEDSAVYLCASSWGRRGQETQYFGPGTRLLVL.